This is a list of T cell receptor beta chains from one sample in a study of early T cells in non-severe SARS-CoV-2 infection. TCRdb passed the 5' RACE reads through MiXCR, listing each CDR3 protein once. The sample holds approximately 65,000 distinct CDR3 sequences, roughly 13% seen once. Material for sequencing was whole blood. The receptors stem from an adult who was a healthcare worker with PCR-confirmed SARS-CoV-2 infection or an uninfected control (not recorded which). The CDR3 runs from the conserved cysteine through the conserved F or W. D genes are given only for firm matches. The size of a clone is reported for some rows only, either as once, few or many, or as a class for expanded clones.

>TRBV6-2/TRBV6-3|.|.|TRBJ2-7
TGTGCCAGCAGTTATAAAAGGGTCTACGAGCAGTACTTC
CASSYKRVYEQYF
>TRBV12-3/TRBV12-4|many|.|TRBJ1-2
TGTGCCAGCAGTCAGACGAGGGCGGATAACTATGGCTACACCTTC
CASSQTRADNYGYTF
>TRBV6-6|many|TRBD1|TRBJ2-1
TGTGCCAGCAGTTACGGACAGGGGGGCAATGAGCAGTTCTTC
CASSYGQGGNEQFF
>TRBV6-4|.|.|TRBJ1-2
TGTGCCAGCAGCGGGATGCAGTTTCACACCTTC
CASSGMQFHTF
>TRBV5-6|.|.|TRBJ2-7
TGTGCCAGCAGCTCGGCGGGGATTCCTAACCTCGACGAGCAGTACTTC
CASSSAGIPNLDEQYF
>TRBV4-2|few|.|TRBJ2-1
TGTGCCAGCAGCCAAGATCCCGCATACAATGAGCAGTTCTTC
CASSQDPAYNEQFF
>TRBV5-6|few|TRBD1|TRBJ2-2
TGTGCCAGCAGCGCGAGGACAGGGTTCGGGGAGCTGTTTTTT
CASSARTGFGELFF
>TRBV6-6|many|.|TRBJ2-4
TGTGCCAGCAGTAATCCTCATGGACAGCTAGCCAAAAACATTCAGTACTTC
CASSNPHGQLAKNIQYF
>TRBV11-2|few|.|TRBJ2-3
TGTGCCAGCAGCTTCCTGGGACTGAGCACAGATACGCAGTATTTT
CASSFLGLSTDTQYF
>TRBV4-1|few|.|TRBJ1-1
TGCGCCAGCAGCCCACCTTTAAACAGGAACACTGAAGCTTTCTTT
CASSPPLNRNTEAFF
>TRBV10-3|few|TRBD1|TRBJ2-5
TGTGCCATCAGTGAGTCCGAACAGGGGAGAGAGACCCAGTACTTC
CAISESEQGRETQYF
>TRBV4-3|.|TRBD2|TRBJ2-2
TGCGCCAGCAGCCAAGATTGGGAAAGCGGGGGCCTACTCGGGGAGCTGTTTTTT
CASSQDWESGGLLGELFF
>TRBV29-1|many|.|TRBJ2-3
TGCAGCGTTGCGAGGGGAGCCGATACGCAGTATTTT
CSVARGADTQYF
>TRBV6-5|.|TRBD2|TRBJ2-5
TGTGCCAGCAGCCTTAGGAGTGGCGGGGGTACAAGTCCACAAGAGACCCAGTACTTC
CASSLRSGGGTSPQETQYF
>TRBV29-1|few|TRBD1|TRBJ1-2
TGCAGCGTTTGGGACAGGGGCCACTATGGCTACACCTTC
CSVWDRGHYGYTF
>TRBV7-2|few|TRBD2|TRBJ2-7
TGTGCCAGCAGCCCCTTGACTAGCCCCATCTACGAGCAGTACTTC
CASSPLTSPIYEQYF
>TRBV7-2|few|.|TRBJ2-7
TGTGCCAGCAGCTTAGCGCTACTTTCCTACGAGCAGTACTTC
CASSLALLSYEQYF
>TRBV5-1|few|.|TRBJ1-1
TGCGCCAGCAGCTTGACCGGGACGGACACTGAAGCTTTCTTT
CASSLTGTDTEAFF
>TRBV19|.|TRBD2|TRBJ2-7
TGTGCCAGTAGTCGGACTAGCGGGGGCCCGTACTACGAGCAGTACTTC
CASSRTSGGPYYEQYF
>TRBV29-1|many|TRBD1|TRBJ2-7
TGCAGCGTTGGACAGGGGGCGGGCTACGAGCAGTACTTC
CSVGQGAGYEQYF
>TRBV20-1|many|.|TRBJ2-7
TGCAGTGCCGGGACCTACGAGCAGTACTTC
CSAGTYEQYF
>TRBV7-9|.|.|TRBJ2-7
TGTGCCAGCAGCTTAGAGAACAGGATATACGAGCAGTACTTC
CASSLENRIYEQYF
>TRBV7-9|few|TRBD1|TRBJ1-1
TGTGCCAGCAGCGGAATGACCGGACAGGGCATGAACACTGAAGCTTTCTTT
CASSGMTGQGMNTEAFF
>TRBV10-2|many|.|TRBJ2-3
TGCGCCAGCAGTGAAGATAGCACAGATACGCAGTATTTT
CASSEDSTDTQYF
>TRBV12-3/TRBV12-4|.|.|TRBJ1-4
TGTGCCAGCAGTCCAGATTCTAGAAAACTGTTTTTT
CASSPDSRKLFF
>TRBV29-1|.|TRBD2|TRBJ2-3
TGCAGCGTTGAACTCGGACTAGCGGGGGTCACAGATACGCAGTATTTT
CSVELGLAGVTDTQYF
>TRBV12-5|few|.|TRBJ2-7
TGTGCTAGTGGCCCGCCCGGAACCTACGAGCAGTACTTC
CASGPPGTYEQYF
>TRBV3-1|.|.|TRBJ1-3
TGTGCCAGCAGCCAGCCGGGTCTCACCTCTGGAAACACCATATATTTT
CASSQPGLTSGNTIYF